This T cell receptor beta chain appears in the sequencing data of a study of shared clonotypes between healthy human individuals. Within Nashville, Tennessee resided all donors, each a Caucasian adult. Clones were sequenced by immunoSEQ multiplex PCR, and TCRdb holds only the in-frame ones, with some missing. The table shows about 180,000 clones, with about 93% occurring only once. Study-wide points: Naive subsets tended to show greater estimated richness than memory subsets.

Germline V CDR1 and CDR2: MNHEY, SMNVEV (reference sequence). This CDR3 has 14 residues. Notes on this clone: What it binds is not known.

Sequenced sample: naive CD4+ T cells sorted from blood. Noted subset: CD45RA+ positively selected. This sequence joins TRBV27 and TRBJ2-5; the D is unclear. The J call is doubtful: the DNA matches TRBJ2-7 better. This sequence originates from a woman in her 30s in good health. CDR3 in amino acids: CASRGLGNRNEQYF. Written as DNA, the CDR3 is TGTGCCAGCAGAGGTTTAGGGAACCGAAACGAGCAGTACTTC.